The 6 T cell receptor beta chains given below trace back to one sample, sequenced in a study of blood T cell repertoires in COVID-19. Assay: immunoSEQ multiplex PCR; the TCRdb copy retains only in-frame clones and omits some. Among about 440,000 clones listed, around 89% were seen once. The specimen sequenced was peripheral blood. These receptor sequences come from a woman aged 25 to 39 with acute or convalescent COVID-19.

A single count supports this clone. The chain couples TRBV12-5 to TRBJ1-5, with D maybe TRBD1 (6 bases). The V gene lost 4 bases and the J gene lost 0 bases, with 16 bases spanning the gap. The length of the CDR3 is 17 residues. Germline CDR1 LGHNT, CDR2 FRNRAP. The CDR3 loop reads CASGSGTNTNSNQPQHF. Here the CDR3 DNA reads TGTGCTAGTGGTTCCGGGACAAACACTAATAGCAATCAGCCCCAGCATTTT.

This clone was observed a single time. Written as DNA, the CDR3 is TGTGCCAGCAGTTTAACTCATCGGCAGTACTTC. Its protein is CASSLTHRQYF. This chain joins TRBV28 and TRBJ2-7, with no clear D. This CDR3 is 11 amino acids long. Between the trimmed V and J ends, which lost 2 bases and 9 bases, there was a span of 8 bases. Germline-derived CDR1 and CDR2 are MDHEN and SYDVKM. Complete variable domain (other parts from reference TRBV28 and TRBJ2-7): DVKVTQSSRYLVKRTGEKVFLECVQDMDHENMFWYRQDPGLGLRLIYFSYDVKMKEKGDIPEGYSVSREKKERFSLILESASTNQTSMYLCASSLTHRQYFGPGTRLTVT.

This clone was seen a single time. This chain connects TRBV19 to TRBJ1-2, with a possible D match to TRBD1 (6 bases). The CDR3 has 13 residues. CDR1 and CDR2 from the germline V gene are LNHDA and SQIVND (reference sequence). Trimming removed 11 bases at V and 1 base at J, with 14 bases between. The CDR3 protein is CAAADRFNYGYTF. Here the CDR3 DNA reads TGTGCCGCAGCGGACAGATTTAACTATGGCTACACCTTC. Full variable domain (rest looked up from reference TRBV19 and TRBJ1-2): DGGITQSPKYLFRKEGQNVTLSCEQNLNHDAMYWYRQDPGQGLRLIYYSQIVNDFQKGDIAEGYSVSREKKESFPLTVTSAQKNPTAFYLCAAADRFNYGYTFGSGTRLTVV.

CDR3 DNA sequence: TGTGCCAGCAGTTCTCCGACTAGCGGGGGGGCGAGTCAAGAGACCCAGTACTTC. This translates into CASSSPTSGGASQETQYF. This chain connects TRBV13 to TRBJ2-5; 14 nucleotides agree with TRBD2. V trimming: 6 bases; J trimming: 2 bases; junction bases outside the gene matches: 11. The CDR3 length is 18 residues. The V gene's germline CDR1 is PRHDT and CDR2 FYEKMQ (reference sequence).

The rearrangement joins TRBV5-4 to TRBJ1-4, with D unresolved. Trimming stripped 0 bases from V and 0 bases from J, with 6 bases between. The CDR3 loop spans 15 amino acids. CDR1 is SGHNT, CDR2 YYREEE, per germline (reference sequence). The CDR3: CASSLDRATNEKLFF. Written as DNA, the CDR3 is TGTGCCAGCAGCTTGGATCGAGCAACTAATGAAAAACTGTTTTTT.

This chain connects TRBV5-1 to TRBJ2-7; TRBD2 aligns across 9 bases. CDR3 length equals 12 residues. V lost 6 bases to trimming and J lost 6 bases; unmatched junction nucleotides: 4. The germline gives CDR1 SGHRS, CDR2 YFSETQ. CDR3 region: CASTLAGSEQYF. Here the CDR3 DNA reads TGCGCCAGCACCCTAGCGGGGAGCGAGCAGTACTTC.